This T cell receptor beta chain was documented in a study of OX40 agonist ivuxolimab in advanced cancers. Profiled with immunoSEQ multiplex PCR; TCRdb holds only in-frame clones, not every one. This sample carries about 17,000 clones, 83% of them seen once, and the ten largest clones take 13%. As to this clone: Its target is not known.

The study, taken as a whole, reports: In CD8+ T cells, expanded clones were on average more numerous than in CD4+. At doses 0.1 to 3.0 mg/kg, CD4+ and CD8+ clones expanded.

This specimen consisted of CD4+ or CD8+ T cells sorted from blood, obtained in a trial of the OX40 agonist ivuxolimab. This clonotype originated in an adult with an advanced solid tumor such as melanoma, head and neck, liver or kidney cancer.

CDR3 protein: CAIGVGELFF. The CDR3 bases are TGTGCCATAGGGGTCGGGGAGCTGTTTTTT. The gene calls are TRBV19 and TRBJ2-2, with D perhaps TRBD1 (5 bases). CDR3 length: 10 residues. Germline loops: CDR1 LNHDA, CDR2 SQIVND (reference sequence). The V end was cut by 10 bases, the J end by 7 bases, with 7 bases between.